The sequence of this T cell receptor beta chain was determined in a study of cytomegalovirus exposure and HLA in healthy donors. Study findings and constraints: 87-base-pair reads could not separate some V segments, including TRBV6-2 and TRBV6-3.

Germline V gene sequence: CDR1 MNHEY, CDR2 SVGAGI. The CDR3 has 16 residues. V lost 0 bases and J 2 bases, leaving 14 bases between the germline ends. Concerning this clone itself: Its cognate antigen is unknown.

The study ran its PCR with 60 Vbeta and 13 Jbeta primers. The protocol was immunoSEQ multiplex PCR, while the TCRdb copy is restricted to in-frame clones and leaves out a portion. Found here are roughly 41,000 clones; the top ten clones hold about 1.1%. The clonotype comes from a woman aged 40 to 49 in good health and CMV-seronegative. The sample was PBMCs. The chain links TRBV6-5 to TRBJ2-7; the D is unclear. The CDR3, as DNA: TGTGCCAGCAGTTACTCGAAGAGGCTAGACCCCTACGAGCAGTACTTC. Protein sequence: CASSYSKRLDPYEQYF.